This TCR beta chain was retrieved from a study of T cell repertoires in cytomegalovirus infection. Study-wide findings and caveats: Within the response measured ex vivo, HLA-C-restricted CMV-specific TCR beta clonotypes were dominant.

A single record per CDR3 protein comes from TCRdb applying MiXCR to the reads. The sample has some 680,000 distinct CDR3 sequences; 35% to 45% are singletons. CDR3 size: 15 residues. Trimming removed 2 bases from V and 4 bases from J; junction bases left unmatched: 4. From germline, CDR1 is SGHTA and CDR2 FQGTGA. The sample holds many counts of this clonotype. Antigen unknown. The sample comprised PBMCs. The origin of this receptor is a human donor in good health (CMV status not recorded). Some clones in this sample may be carry-over from other donors' samples. The chain couples TRBV7-3 to TRBJ2-5, with 10 bases matching TRBD2. Here the CDR3 DNA reads TGTGCCAGCAGCTTAGGAGCGGGGGGGCTAGAGACCCAGTACTTC. Amino acids: CASSLGAGGLETQYF.